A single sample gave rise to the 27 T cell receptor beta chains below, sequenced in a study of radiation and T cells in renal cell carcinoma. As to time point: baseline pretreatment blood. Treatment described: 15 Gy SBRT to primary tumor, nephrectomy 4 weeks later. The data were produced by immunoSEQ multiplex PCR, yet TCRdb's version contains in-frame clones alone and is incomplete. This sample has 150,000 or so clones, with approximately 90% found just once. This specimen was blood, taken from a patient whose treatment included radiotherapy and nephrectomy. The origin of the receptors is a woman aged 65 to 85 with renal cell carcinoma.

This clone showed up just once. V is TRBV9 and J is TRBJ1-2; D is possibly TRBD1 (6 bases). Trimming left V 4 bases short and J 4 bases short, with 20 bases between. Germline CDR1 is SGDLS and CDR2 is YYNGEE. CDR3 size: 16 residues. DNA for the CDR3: TGTGCCAGCAGCCCCCGCACCGGGGGGCGCCTCTATGGCTACACCTTC. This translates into CASSPRTGGRLYGYTF.

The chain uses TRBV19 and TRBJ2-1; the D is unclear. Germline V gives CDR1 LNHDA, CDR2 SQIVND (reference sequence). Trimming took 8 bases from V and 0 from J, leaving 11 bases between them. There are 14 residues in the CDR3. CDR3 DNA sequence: TGTGCCAGTGGTGGCCTGAGCTCCTACAATGAGCAGTTCTTC. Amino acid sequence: CASGGLSSYNEQFF. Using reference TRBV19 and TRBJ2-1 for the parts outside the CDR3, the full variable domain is DGGITQSPKYLFRKEGQNVTLSCEQNLNHDAMYWYRQDPGQGLRLIYYSQIVNDFQKGDIAEGYSVSREKKESFPLTVTSAQKNPTAFYLCASGGLSSYNEQFFGPGTRLTVL.

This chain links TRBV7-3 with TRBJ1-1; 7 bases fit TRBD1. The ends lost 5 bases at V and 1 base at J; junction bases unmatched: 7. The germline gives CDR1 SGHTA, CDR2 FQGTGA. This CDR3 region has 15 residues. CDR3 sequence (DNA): TGTGCCAGCAGCACCCGGACAGGCGAGAACACTGAAGCTTTCTTT. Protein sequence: CASSTRTGENTEAFF. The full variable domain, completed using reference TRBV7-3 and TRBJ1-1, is GAGVSQTPSNKVTEKGKYVELRCDPISGHTALYWYRQSLGQGPEFLIYFQGTGAADDSGLPNDRFFAVRPEGSVSTLKIQRTERGDSAVYLCASSTRTGENTEAFFGQGTRLTVV.

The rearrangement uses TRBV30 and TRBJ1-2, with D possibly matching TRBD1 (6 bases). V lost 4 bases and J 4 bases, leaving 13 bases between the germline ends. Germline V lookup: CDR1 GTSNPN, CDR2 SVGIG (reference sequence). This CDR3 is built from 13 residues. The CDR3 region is CAWTWDTAYGYTF. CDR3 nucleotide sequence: TGTGCCTGGACCTGGGACACAGCCTATGGCTACACCTTC.

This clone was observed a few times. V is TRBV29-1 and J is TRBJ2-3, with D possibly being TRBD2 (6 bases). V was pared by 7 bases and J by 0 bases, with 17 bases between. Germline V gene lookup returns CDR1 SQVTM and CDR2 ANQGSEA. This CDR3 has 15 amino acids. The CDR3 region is CSASDGAGSTDTQYF. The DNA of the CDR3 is TGCAGCGCCTCCGACGGCGCGGGGAGCACAGATACGCAGTATTTT.

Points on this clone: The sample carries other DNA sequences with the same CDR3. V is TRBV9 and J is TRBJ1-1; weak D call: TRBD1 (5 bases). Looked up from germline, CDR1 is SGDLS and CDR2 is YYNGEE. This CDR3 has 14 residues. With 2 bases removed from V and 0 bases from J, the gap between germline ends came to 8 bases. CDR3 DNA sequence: TGTGCCAGCAGCGTGGGACTTATGAACACTGAAGCTTTCTTT. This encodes CASSVGLMNTEAFF.

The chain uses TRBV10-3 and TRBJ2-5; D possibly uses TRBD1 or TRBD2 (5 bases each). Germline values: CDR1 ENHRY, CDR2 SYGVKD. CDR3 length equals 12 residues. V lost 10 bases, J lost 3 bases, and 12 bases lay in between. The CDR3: CATRGDEETQYF. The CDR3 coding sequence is TGTGCCACCCGAGGGGATGAAGAGACCCAGTACTTC.

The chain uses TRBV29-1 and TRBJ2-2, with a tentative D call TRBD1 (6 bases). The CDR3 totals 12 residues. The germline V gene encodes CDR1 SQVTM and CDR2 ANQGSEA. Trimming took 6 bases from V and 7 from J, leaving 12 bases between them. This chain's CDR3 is CSVTQGVGELFF. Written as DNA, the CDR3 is TGCAGCGTGACACAGGGAGTCGGGGAGCTGTTTTTT.

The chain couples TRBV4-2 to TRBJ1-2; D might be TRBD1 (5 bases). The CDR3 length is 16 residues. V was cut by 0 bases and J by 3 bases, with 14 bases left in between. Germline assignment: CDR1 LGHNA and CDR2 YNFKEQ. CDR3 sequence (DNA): TGTGCCAGCAGCCAAGATGTGGGGGTAGGGGACTATGGCTACACCTTC. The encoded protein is CASSQDVGVGDYGYTF.

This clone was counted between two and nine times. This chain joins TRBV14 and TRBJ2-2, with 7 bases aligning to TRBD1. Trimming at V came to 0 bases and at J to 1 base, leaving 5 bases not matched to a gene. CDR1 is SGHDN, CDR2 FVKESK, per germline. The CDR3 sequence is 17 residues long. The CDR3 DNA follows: TGTGCCAGCAGCCAAGATCGTTGGGACAGGAACACCGGGGAGCTGTTTTTT. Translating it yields CASSQDRWDRNTGELFF.

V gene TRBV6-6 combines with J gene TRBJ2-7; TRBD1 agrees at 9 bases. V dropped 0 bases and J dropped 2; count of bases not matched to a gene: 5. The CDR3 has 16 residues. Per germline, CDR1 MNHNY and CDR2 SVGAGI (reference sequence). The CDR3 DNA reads TGTGCCAGCAGTTACTCTTGGGACAGGGCCACCTACGAGCAGTACTTC. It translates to CASSYSWDRATYEQYF.

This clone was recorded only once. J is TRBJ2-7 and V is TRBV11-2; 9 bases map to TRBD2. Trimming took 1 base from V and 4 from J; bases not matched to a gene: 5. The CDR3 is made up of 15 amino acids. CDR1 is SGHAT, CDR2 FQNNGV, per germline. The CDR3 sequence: CASSLVSGGPYEQYF. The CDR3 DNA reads TGTGCCAGCAGCTTAGTTAGCGGGGGCCCATACGAGCAGTACTTC.

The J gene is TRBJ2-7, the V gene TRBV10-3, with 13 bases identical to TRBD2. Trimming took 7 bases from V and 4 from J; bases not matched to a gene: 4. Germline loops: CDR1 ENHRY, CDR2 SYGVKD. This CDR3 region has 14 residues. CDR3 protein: CAITPGLAGYEQYF. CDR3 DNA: TGTGCCATCACCCCGGGACTAGCGGGGTACGAGCAGTACTTC.

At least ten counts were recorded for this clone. This CDR3 is CASNPGTGNTIYF. The CDR3 bases are TGTGCCAGCAACCCCGGGACTGGAAACACCATATATTTT. This chain links TRBV6-6 with TRBJ1-3, with D unresolved. Trimming took off 7 bases at V and 2 bases at J, with 9 bases between the two ends. The CDR3 is made up of 13 amino acids. Germline V gives CDR1 MNHNY, CDR2 SVGAGI (reference sequence).

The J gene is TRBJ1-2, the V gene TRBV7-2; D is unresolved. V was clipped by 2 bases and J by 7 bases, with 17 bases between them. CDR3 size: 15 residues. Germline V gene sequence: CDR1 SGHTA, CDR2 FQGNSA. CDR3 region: CASSLSNPGLGGYTF. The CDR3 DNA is TGTGCCAGCAGCTTATCTAATCCCGGACTAGGTGGCTACACCTTC.

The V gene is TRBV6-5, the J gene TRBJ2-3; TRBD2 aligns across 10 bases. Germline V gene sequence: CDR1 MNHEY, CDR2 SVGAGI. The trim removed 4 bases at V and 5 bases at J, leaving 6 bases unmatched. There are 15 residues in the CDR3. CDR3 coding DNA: TGTGCCAGCAGTTCCTCGGGACTAGCGAGAGATACGCAGTATTTT. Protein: CASSSSGLARDTQYF.

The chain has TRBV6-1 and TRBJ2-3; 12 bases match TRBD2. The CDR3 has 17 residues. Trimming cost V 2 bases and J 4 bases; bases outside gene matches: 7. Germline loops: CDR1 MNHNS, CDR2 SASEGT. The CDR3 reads CASSETSGGPVADTQYF. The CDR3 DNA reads TGTGCCAGCAGTGAAACTAGCGGGGGGCCTGTGGCAGATACGCAGTATTTT.

The CDR3, as DNA: TGTGCCAGCAACATAAAACCGAACACTGAAGCTTTCTTT. Residues: CASNIKPNTEAFF. The chain recombines TRBV2 with TRBJ1-1; D unclear. The V gene's germline CDR1 is SNHLY and CDR2 FYNNEI. Between the trimmed V and J ends, which lost 7 bases and 1 base, there was a span of 10 bases. CDR3 length: 13 amino acids.

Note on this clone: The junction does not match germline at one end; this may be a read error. CDR3 sequence: CAWSAPLRRDQLQHF. The CDR3 nucleotides are TGTGCCTGGAGTGCGCCTCTCCGGAGGGATCAGCTCCAGCATTTT. V gene TRBV30 combines with J gene TRBJ1-5; no clear D gene. The germline V gene encodes CDR1 GTSNPN and CDR2 SVGIG (reference sequence). The CDR3 has 15 residues.

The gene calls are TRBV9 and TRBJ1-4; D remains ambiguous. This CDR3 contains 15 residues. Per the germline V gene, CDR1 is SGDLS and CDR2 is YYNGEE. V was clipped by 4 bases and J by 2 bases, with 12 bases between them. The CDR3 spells CASSSGGSTNEKLFF. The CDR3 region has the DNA TGTGCCAGCAGCTCCGGAGGGTCGACTAATGAAAAACTGTTTTTT.

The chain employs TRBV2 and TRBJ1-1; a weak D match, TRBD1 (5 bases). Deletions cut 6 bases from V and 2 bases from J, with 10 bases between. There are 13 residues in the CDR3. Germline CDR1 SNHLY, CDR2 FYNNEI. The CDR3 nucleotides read TGTGCCAGCAGGAGGGACTCTAACACTGAAGCTTTCTTT. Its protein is CASRRDSNTEAFF.

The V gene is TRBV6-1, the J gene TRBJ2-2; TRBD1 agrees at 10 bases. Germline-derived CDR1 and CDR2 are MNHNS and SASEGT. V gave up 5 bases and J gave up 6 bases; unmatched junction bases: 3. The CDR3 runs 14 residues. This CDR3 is CASSRQGAAGELFF. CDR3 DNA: TGTGCCAGCAGTAGACAGGGGGCGGCCGGGGAGCTGTTTTTT.

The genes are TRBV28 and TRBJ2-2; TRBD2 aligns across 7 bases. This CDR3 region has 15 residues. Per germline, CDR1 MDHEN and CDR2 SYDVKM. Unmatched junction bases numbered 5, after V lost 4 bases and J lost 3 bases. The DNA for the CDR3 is TGTGCCAGCAGTTATAGCGGGCAACACACCGGGGAGCTGTTTTTT. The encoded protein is CASSYSGQHTGELFF.

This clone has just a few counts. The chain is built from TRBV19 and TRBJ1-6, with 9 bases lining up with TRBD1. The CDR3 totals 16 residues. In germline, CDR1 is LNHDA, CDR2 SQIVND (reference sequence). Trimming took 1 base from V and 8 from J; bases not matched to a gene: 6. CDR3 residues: CASSIATGGADSPLHF. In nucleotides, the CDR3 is TGTGCCAGTAGTATAGCAACAGGGGGCGCGGATTCACCCCTCCACTTT. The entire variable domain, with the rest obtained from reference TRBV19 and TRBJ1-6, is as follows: DGGITQSPKYLFRKEGQNVTLSCEQNLNHDAMYWYRQDPGQGLRLIYYSQIVNDFQKGDIAEGYSVSREKKESFPLTVTSAQKNPTAFYLCASSIATGGADSPLHFGNGTRLTVT.

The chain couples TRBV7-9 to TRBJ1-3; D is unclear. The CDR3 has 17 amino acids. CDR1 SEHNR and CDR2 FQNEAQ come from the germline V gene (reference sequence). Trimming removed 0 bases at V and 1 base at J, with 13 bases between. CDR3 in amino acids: CASSLATATRSGNTIYF. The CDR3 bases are TGTGCCAGCAGCTTAGCTACAGCTACTCGTTCTGGAAACACCATATATTTT.

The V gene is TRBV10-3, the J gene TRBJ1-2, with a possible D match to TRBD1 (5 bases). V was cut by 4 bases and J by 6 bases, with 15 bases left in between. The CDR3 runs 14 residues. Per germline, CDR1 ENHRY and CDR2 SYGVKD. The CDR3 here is CAISGPGEGNGYTF. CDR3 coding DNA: TGTGCCATCAGTGGTCCGGGAGAGGGGAATGGCTACACCTTC.

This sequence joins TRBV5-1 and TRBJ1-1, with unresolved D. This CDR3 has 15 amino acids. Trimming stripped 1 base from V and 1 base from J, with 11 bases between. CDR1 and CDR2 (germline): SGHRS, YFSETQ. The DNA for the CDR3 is TGCGCCAGCAGCTTGATAAGGGCCCAGAACACTGAAGCTTTCTTT. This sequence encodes CASSLIRAQNTEAFF.